This note documents a single TCR beta chain sequence. Germline V gene data show CDR1 as SGHDT and CDR2 as YYEEEE. CDR3 length equals 18 residues. Trimming at V came to 5 bases and at J to 1 base, leaving 7 bases not matched to a gene. Sequenced by immunoSEQ multiplex PCR; TCRdb stores in-frame clones only, minus some. Of roughly 200,000 clones detected, around 79% appear once; the ten largest clones hold 6%. Patients in Seattle were enrolled during active infection, then followed longitudinally. These data belong to a study of blood T cell repertoires in COVID-19. About the research overall: Sites in the United States, Italy and Spain provided acute and convalescent COVID-19 samples. T cells, B-cell-depleted T cells, or PBMCs provided the cDNA or gDNA that served as material.

J is TRBJ2-6 and V is TRBV5-6; TRBD1 matches 12 bases. Sequencing used peripheral blood. This clonotype originated in a woman between 40 and 50 years old with COVID-19, enrolled during active disease. In nucleotides, the CDR3 is TGTGCCAGCAGGTTGCCGGGACAGGGGGCTTCTGGGGCCAACGTCCTGACTTTC. This encodes CASRLPGQGASGANVLTF.